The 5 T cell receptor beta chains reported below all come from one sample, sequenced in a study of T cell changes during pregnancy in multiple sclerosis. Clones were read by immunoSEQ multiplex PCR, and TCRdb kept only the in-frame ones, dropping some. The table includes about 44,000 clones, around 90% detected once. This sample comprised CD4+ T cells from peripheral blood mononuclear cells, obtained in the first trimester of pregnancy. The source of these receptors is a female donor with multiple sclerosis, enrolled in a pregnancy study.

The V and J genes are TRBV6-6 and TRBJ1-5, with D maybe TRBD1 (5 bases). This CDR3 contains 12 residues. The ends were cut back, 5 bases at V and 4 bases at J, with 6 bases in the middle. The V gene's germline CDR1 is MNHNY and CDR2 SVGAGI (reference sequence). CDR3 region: CASSQGNQPQHF. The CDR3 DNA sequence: TGTGCCAGCAGTCAGGGTAATCAGCCCCAGCATTTT.

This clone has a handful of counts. The CDR3 loop reads CASSRSGLTDTQYF. CDR3 sequence (DNA): TGTGCCAGCAGCCGTAGTGGACTCACAGATACGCAGTATTTT. The chain couples TRBV27 to TRBJ2-3; weak D call: TRBD2 (5 bases). Germline V CDR1 and CDR2: MNHEY, SMNVEV (reference sequence). The CDR3 length is 14 residues. Between the trimmed V and J ends, which lost 6 bases and 2 bases, there was a span of 12 bases.

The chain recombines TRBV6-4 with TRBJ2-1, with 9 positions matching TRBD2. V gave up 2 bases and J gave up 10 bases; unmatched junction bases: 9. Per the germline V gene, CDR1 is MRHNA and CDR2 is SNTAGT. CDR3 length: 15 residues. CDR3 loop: CASSDLAGPREEQFF. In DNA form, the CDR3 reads TGTGCCAGCAGTGACCTAGCGGGACCGAGGGAAGAGCAGTTCTTC.

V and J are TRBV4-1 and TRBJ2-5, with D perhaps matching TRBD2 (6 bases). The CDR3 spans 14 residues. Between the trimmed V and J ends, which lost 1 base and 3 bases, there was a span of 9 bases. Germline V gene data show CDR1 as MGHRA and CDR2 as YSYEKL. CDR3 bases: TGCGCCAGCAGCCAAGTGGAGGGGAAAGAGACCCAGTACTTC. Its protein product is CASSQVEGKETQYF.

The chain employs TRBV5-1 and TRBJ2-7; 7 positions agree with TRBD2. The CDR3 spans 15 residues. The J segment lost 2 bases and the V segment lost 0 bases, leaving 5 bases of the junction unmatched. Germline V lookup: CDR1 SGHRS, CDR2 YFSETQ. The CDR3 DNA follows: TGCGCCAGCAGCTTGGATGCGGGAGCCCCCTACGAGCAGTACTTC. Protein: CASSLDAGAPYEQYF. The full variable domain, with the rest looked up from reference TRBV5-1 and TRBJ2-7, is KAGVTQTPRYLIKTRGQQVTLSCSPISGHRSVSWYQQTPGQGLQFLFEYFSETQRNKGNFPGRFSGRQFSNSRSEMNVSTLELGDSALYLCASSLDAGAPYEQYFGPGTRLTVT.